This TCR beta chain was recorded in a study of CD8+ T cells in alopecia areata. Study-level points and caveats: In scalp and blood, many expanded lesional clones persisted during tofacitinib. Patients shared TCRs less clearly than mice did, possibly owing to HLA. Having one nonresponder leaves uncertain how baseline CD8+ expansion relates to response.

Extracted RNA was reverse transcribed into cDNA, the sequencing template. Here immunoSEQ multiplex PCR was the method, and the copy in TCRdb shows in-frame clones only, minus some. The table has approximately 210,000 clones, around 43% seen once. The V end was cut by 6 bases, the J end by 3 bases, with 12 bases between. The germline gives CDR1 SGHAT, CDR2 FQDESV (reference sequence). This CDR3 spans 14 amino acids. About this clone itself: Its antigen remains unknown.

Sample treatment: oral pan-JAK inhibitor, 5-10 mg twice daily. The input for sequencing was CD4+ T cells sorted from blood, taken around week 36, from a patient treated with tofacitinib. This chain links TRBV11-1 with TRBJ2-1; possibly TRBD2 for D (5 bases). The TCR originated in a human donor with alopecia areata. CDR3 amino acids: CASRDTGFYNEQFF. The CDR3 DNA reads TGTGCCAGCAGAGATACGGGGTTCTACAATGAGCAGTTCTTC.